This entry features one TCR beta chain sequence. Seattle patients were enrolled during active infection and followed longitudinally. Authors' analysis steps: How many nucleated cells were present was estimated from reference gene primer amplification. Here immunoSEQ multiplex PCR was the method, and the copy in TCRdb shows in-frame clones only, minus some. The DNA gave D and trimming, while V, J and clone size come from that table. In the table there are 150,000 to 200,000 clones, around 82% of which are singletons. V was shortened by 6 bases and J by 0 bases, with 12 bases between the two germline ends. Germline CDR1 is LNHDA and CDR2 is SQIVND (reference sequence). CDR3 size: 14 residues. The source of the sample is a study of blood T cell repertoires in COVID-19. Study information: Specimens from acute and convalescent COVID-19 originated in the United States, Italy and Spain. PBMCs, B-cell-depleted T cells, or T cells were the source of the cDNA or gDNA that made up the material.

The rearrangement links TRBV19 to TRBJ2-7; weak D call: TRBD2 (6 bases). The source is a woman between 35 and 50 years old with COVID-19, enrolled during active disease. The source material was peripheral blood. CDR3 nucleotides: TGTGCCAGTAGCGGGGCGGGACGCTCCTACGAGCAGTACTTC. This sequence encodes CASSGAGRSYEQYF.